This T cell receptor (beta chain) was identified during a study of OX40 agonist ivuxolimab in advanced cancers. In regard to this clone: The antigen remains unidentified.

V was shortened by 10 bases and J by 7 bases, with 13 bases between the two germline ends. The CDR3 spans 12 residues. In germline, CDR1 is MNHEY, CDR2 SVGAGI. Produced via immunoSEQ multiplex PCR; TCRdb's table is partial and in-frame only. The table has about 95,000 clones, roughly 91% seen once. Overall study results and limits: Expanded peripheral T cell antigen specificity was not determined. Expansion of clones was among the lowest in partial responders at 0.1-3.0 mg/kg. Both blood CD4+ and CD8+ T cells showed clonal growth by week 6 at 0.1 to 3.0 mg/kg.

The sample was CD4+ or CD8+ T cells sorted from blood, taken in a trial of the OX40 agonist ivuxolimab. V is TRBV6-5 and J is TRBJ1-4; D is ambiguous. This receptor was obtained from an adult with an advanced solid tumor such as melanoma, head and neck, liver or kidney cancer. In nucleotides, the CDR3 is TGTGCCACCTCAGGTGTTAGTGAAAAACTGTTTTTT. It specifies CATSGVSEKLFF.